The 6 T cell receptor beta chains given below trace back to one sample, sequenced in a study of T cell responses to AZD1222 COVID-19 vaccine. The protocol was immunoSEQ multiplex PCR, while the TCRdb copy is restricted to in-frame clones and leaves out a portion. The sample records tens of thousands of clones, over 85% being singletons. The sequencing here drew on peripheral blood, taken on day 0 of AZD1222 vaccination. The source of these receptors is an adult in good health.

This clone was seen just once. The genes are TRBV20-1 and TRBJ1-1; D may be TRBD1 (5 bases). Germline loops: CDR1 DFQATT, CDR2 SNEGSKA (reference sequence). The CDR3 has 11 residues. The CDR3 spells CSPDSNTEAFF. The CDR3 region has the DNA TGCAGCCCAGACAGTAACACTGAAGCTTTCTTT.

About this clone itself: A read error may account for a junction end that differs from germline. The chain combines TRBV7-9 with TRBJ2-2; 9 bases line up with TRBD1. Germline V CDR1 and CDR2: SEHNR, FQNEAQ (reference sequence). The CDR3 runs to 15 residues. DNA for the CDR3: TGTGCCAGCAGCGCCGGGACAGGGAACACCGGGGGGCTGTTTTTT. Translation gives CASSAGTGNTGGLFF.

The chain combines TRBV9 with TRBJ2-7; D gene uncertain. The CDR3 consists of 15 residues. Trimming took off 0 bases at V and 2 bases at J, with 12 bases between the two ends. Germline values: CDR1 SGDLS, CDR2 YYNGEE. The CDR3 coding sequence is TGTGCCAGCAGCGTAGGCCCTGCCTATACCTACGAGCAGTACTTC. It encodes CASSVGPAYTYEQYF.

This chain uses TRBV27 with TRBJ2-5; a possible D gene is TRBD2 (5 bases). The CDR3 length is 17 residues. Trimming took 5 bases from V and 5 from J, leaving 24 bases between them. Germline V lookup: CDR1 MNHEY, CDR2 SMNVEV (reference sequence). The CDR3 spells CASSISPGMLPSETQYF. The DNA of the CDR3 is TGTGCCAGCAGTATTTCCCCGGGGATGCTACCTTCTGAGACCCAGTACTTC.

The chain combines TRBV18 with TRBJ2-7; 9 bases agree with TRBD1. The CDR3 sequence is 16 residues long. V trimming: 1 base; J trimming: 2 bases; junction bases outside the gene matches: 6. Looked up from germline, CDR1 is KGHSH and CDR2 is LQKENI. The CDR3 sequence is CASSPRRDRAPYEQYF. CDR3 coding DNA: TGTGCCAGCTCACCACGCCGGGACAGGGCCCCCTACGAGCAGTACTTC.

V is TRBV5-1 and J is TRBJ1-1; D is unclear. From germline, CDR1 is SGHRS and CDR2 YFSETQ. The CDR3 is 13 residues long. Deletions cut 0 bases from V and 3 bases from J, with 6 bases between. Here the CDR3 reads CASSLGRDTEAFF. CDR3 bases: TGCGCCAGCAGCTTGGGCCGGGACACTGAAGCTTTCTTT.